This TCR beta chain derives from a study of Ad26.COV2.S vaccination and SARS-CoV-2 variants (dated by TCRdb to about 2021). A note on the overall study: Vaccine-arm donors came from COV1001, a multicentre, randomized, double-blind, placebo-controlled phase I-IIa trial of Ad26.COV2.S in healthy adults. Ad26.COV2.S was administered intramuscularly at 5 x 10^10 or 1 x 10^11 viral particles, either as a single shot or as two shots given 56 days apart. Sequencing of the TCRbeta repertoire served to evaluate the specificity and breadth of SARS-CoV-2-reactive T cell receptors following Ad26.COV2.S vaccination. The TCR-sequenced set comprised approximately 30 samples: around 20 Ad26.COV2.S vaccine recipients, 5 placebo recipients and 8 SARS-CoV-2 convalescent individuals. Trial participants were randomized into five groups of five, in which low-dose or high-dose Ad26.COV2.S was given once or twice, or placebo was given on both occasions. Investigators did not know the trial group allocation while performing experiments and assessing outcomes. The investigation overall reported the following: Comparing responses between vaccine doses or regimens was not something the study was powered to do. The authors noted that the TCR breadth and depth analyses may have underestimated total T cell responses. Vaccine and placebo recipients had similar non-spike TCR breadth, a finding consistent with the vaccine containing only spike. Spike-specific TCR breadth was higher in Ad26.COV2.S recipients than in placebo recipients (P = 0.0014). After vaccination, spike-specific CD8+ and CD4+ T cell responses were reported to show substantial breadth.

In the case of this clone: Its antigen is currently not known. No per-base quality is available; no much larger clone lies one base away.

The immunoSEQ Assay was the method used to sequence TCRbeta CDR3 regions. After extraction, genomic DNA underwent amplification by bias-controlled multiplex PCR, followed by high-throughput sequencing. In the authors' own workflow: Collapsing and filtering of sequences were performed to quantify the absolute abundance of each unique TCRbeta CDR3 region. T cell fraction was estimated by normalizing TCRbeta template counts to usable DNA, which was measured by amplifying reference genes present in all nucleated cells. Repertoire TCRs were annotated as SARS-CoV-2-specific by exact matching of V gene, CDR3 amino acid sequence and J gene to a known reactive TCR set. The reference SARS-CoV-2 TCR set came from MIRA and was filtered for enrichment in COVID-19-positive ImmuneCODE repertoires, removing public or cross-reactive TCRs. Based on the MIRA antigens, annotated TCRs were further analysed at the level of specific ORF or position within ORF. Breadth was defined as annotated unique rearrangements over total unique productive rearrangements; depth was the summed frequency of those rearrangements. Two-sided Wilcoxon rank-sum tests were used to compare TCR breadth between groups. Drawn from immuneACCESS, this table holds only the in-frame rearrangements with V and J called that TCRdb kept. Clones are partly lost; checked studies trace under half to an unresolved V gene and leave the rest unexplained. D and trimming come from the DNA, and the V and J calls and clone size come from that table. Within this sample are some 320,000 clones, with 85% of them counted one time only. Jointly, the top ten make up 2% to 2.5% of the sample.

What the treatment or condition label conveys for this sample: about 20 received Ad26.COV2.S at low or high dose, single or two shots; about five received placebo; per-sample allocation not given. Repertoires of vaccine and placebo recipients were sequenced from samples collected on day 63 after the first injection. Between 29 July and 7 August 2020, Cohort 1b enrolled about 27 adults aged 18-55 years at one site in Boston, USA. Ad26.COV2.S was a replication-incompetent adenovirus type 26 vector expressing a prefusion-stabilized SARS-CoV-2 spike protein from the original Wuhan strain. V is cut back by 3 bases and J by 4 bases, with 7 bases in the junction unmatched. The cysteine opens and the phenylalanine closes a CDR3 of 17 amino acids. Only the CDR3 part of the read is kept: 51 bases, read in frame from the first base. Per the germline V gene, MGHRA is the CDR1 and YSYEKL is the CDR2.

This receptor was taken from a person between 18 and 65 years old who received the Ad26.COV2.S COVID-19 vaccine or a placebo. This receptor chain uses TRBV4-1 and TRBJ2-2; 11 middle bases align to TRBD1. The starting material was peripheral blood, obtained in a trial of Ad26.COV2.S vaccine versus placebo. CDR3 region: CASSHAGQGALTGELFF. The DNA sequence follows: TGCGCCAGCAGCCACGCCGGACAGGGGGCCCTCACCGGGGAGCTGTTTTTT.